The 16 T cell receptor beta chains below all came from one sample that was sequenced in a study of memory CD4+ T cells and cytomegalovirus serostatus. TCRdb keeps only in-frame clones here, not all; method: immunoSEQ multiplex PCR. The repertoire has under 100,000 clones, approximately 80% of them found once; the top ten carry less than 0.85%. Single viable CD3+CD4+CD8-CD45RO+ cells were sorted as the memory CD4+ T cells. Sequenced: memory CD4+ T cells from blood. Receptors were obtained from an adult in good health and CMV-seronegative.

The chain uses TRBV9 and TRBJ2-3; possibly TRBD1 or TRBD2 for D (5 bases each). Germline CDR1 is SGDLS and CDR2 is YYNGEE. This CDR3 has 11 residues. Deletions cut 4 bases from V and 8 bases from J, with 8 bases between. The DNA for the CDR3 is TGTGCCAGCAGCCGAGGGGTTACGCAGTATTTT. Protein sequence: CASSRGVTQYF.

V is TRBV5-1 and J is TRBJ2-5, with D possibly being TRBD2 (7 bases). Deletions cut 4 bases from V and 5 bases from J, with 15 bases between. Germline V lookup: CDR1 SGHRS, CDR2 YFSETQ. The CDR3 consists of 14 residues. The DNA of the CDR3 is TGCGCCAGCAGCGAAGGGGGGGACCCCGAGACCCAGTACTTC. Protein: CASSEGGDPETQYF.

This chain links TRBV19 with TRBJ1-4, with 7 positions matching TRBD1. CDR1 LNHDA and CDR2 SQIVND come from the germline V gene (reference sequence). The CDR3 is made up of 13 amino acids. Losses at the gene ends were 6 bases for V and 10 bases for J; bases not matched to a gene: 8. The CDR3: CASSPDREGKLFF. The CDR3, as DNA: TGTGCCAGTAGCCCTGACAGGGAGGGAAAACTGTTTTTT.

The rearrangement uses TRBV19 and TRBJ2-7; 9 bases fit TRBD1. Trimming removed 6 bases from V and 3 bases from J; junction bases left unmatched: 6. There are 14 residues in the CDR3. The germline V gene has CDR1 LNHDA and CDR2 SQIVND (reference sequence). CDR3: CASRTGGENYEQYF. The DNA of the CDR3 is TGTGCCAGTAGGACAGGGGGGGAAAACTACGAGCAGTACTTC.

The table lists this clone with a few counts. This chain uses TRBV7-9 with TRBJ2-4, with 9 positions matching TRBD2. V gave up 1 base and J gave up 0 bases; unmatched junction bases: 4. The germline V gene has CDR1 SEHNR and CDR2 FQNEAQ (reference sequence). CDR3 length equals 17 residues. The DNA of the CDR3 is TGTGCCAGCAGCTTAGGGCTAGCGGGGCTAGCCAAAAACATTCAGTACTTC. Amino acids: CASSLGLAGLAKNIQYF.

The CDR3 is CASSLSRGKQFF. The CDR3 DNA reads as TGTGCCAGCAGCCTCTCTCGGGGAAAGCAGTTCTTC. V is TRBV11-2 and J is TRBJ2-1; weak D call: TRBD2 (5 bases). The CDR3 extends over 12 amino acids. Trimming cost V 5 bases and J 11 bases, with 13 bases left between them. Germline loops: CDR1 SGHAT, CDR2 FQNNGV.

This sequence joins TRBV10-1 and TRBJ2-7; D not certain. Trimming stripped 3 bases from V and 3 bases from J, with 9 bases between. Germline lookup yields CDR1 WNHNN and CDR2 SYGVQD (reference sequence). This CDR3 has 13 residues. The CDR3 sequence: CASSDGHRYEQYF. As DNA, the CDR3 is TGCGCCAGCAGTGATGGTCATCGCTACGAGCAGTACTTC.

V and J are TRBV29-1 and TRBJ2-3; 7 bases fit TRBD1. The CDR3 sequence is 13 residues long. Germline values: CDR1 SQVTM, CDR2 ANQGSEA. J gave up 2 bases and V 4 bases, and 3 bases lay outside the gene matches. The CDR3 DNA sequence: TGCAGCGTTGGGGGACAGCACACAGATACGCAGTATTTT. This sequence encodes CSVGGQHTDTQYF.

The chain joins TRBV28 to TRBJ1-2; D not resolved. This CDR3 contains 14 residues. Trimming removed 6 bases at V and 3 bases at J, with 14 bases between. CDR1 MDHEN and CDR2 SYDVKM come from the germline V gene. The CDR3 spells CASSPTMGHYGYTF. For the CDR3, the DNA is TGTGCCAGCAGCCCAACTATGGGCCACTATGGCTACACCTTC.

This chain joins TRBV7-2 and TRBJ1-5; 7 bases agree with TRBD1. V was clipped by 7 bases and J by 7 bases; unmatched bases: 4. The CDR3 sequence is 12 residues long. Germline V gene lookup returns CDR1 SGHTA and CDR2 FQGNSA. The DNA of the CDR3 is TGTGCCAGCAACCAGGGGGACCAGCCCCAGCATTTT. The encoded protein is CASNQGDQPQHF. Combining the CDR3 with reference TRBV7-2 and TRBJ1-5 gives the whole variable domain GAGVSQSPSNKVTEKGKDVELRCDPISGHTALYWYRQSLGQGLEFLIYFQGNSAPDKSGLPSDRFSAERTGGSVSTLTIQRTQQEDSAVYLCASNQGDQPQHFGDGTRLSIL.

The chain has TRBV9 and TRBJ1-2, with 7 bases matching TRBD1. The V gene's germline CDR1 is SGDLS and CDR2 YYNGEE. With V trimmed by 2 bases and J by 4 bases, 8 bases remained unmatched. This CDR3 contains 15 residues. CDR3 in DNA: TGTGCCAGCAGCGTTTCACAGGGGATCTTCTATGGCTACACCTTC. Protein product: CASSVSQGIFYGYTF.

CDR3 DNA: TGCGCCAGCAGCTTGGGAGACAGGTATTCTAATGAAAAACTGTTTTTT. Residues: CASSLGDRYSNEKLFF. The V gene is TRBV5-1, the J gene TRBJ1-4; D perhaps matches TRBD1 (6 bases). Per germline, CDR1 SGHRS and CDR2 YFSETQ. This CDR3 comprises 16 residues. Trimming took 0 bases from V and 3 from J, leaving 12 bases between them.

This chain uses TRBV30 with TRBJ1-5; 8 bases fit TRBD1. Germline CDR1 reads GTSNPN; CDR2 reads SVGIG (reference sequence). V dropped 4 bases and J dropped 6; count of bases not matched to a gene: 5. The CDR3 loop spans 13 amino acids. The CDR3 region has the DNA TGTGCCTGGAAAGGACAGGGAATTCAGCCCCAGCATTTT. Encoded protein: CAWKGQGIQPQHF.

This clone was recorded a few times. The V call is TRBV7-3, the J call TRBJ1-6; D is possibly TRBD1 (6 bases). The CDR3 loop spans 15 amino acids. Germline CDR1 SGHTA, CDR2 FQGTGA. Trimming removed 5 bases at V and 4 bases at J, with 12 bases between. The CDR3 here is CASSPTGQYNSPLHF. The CDR3 nucleotides are TGTGCCAGCAGCCCGACAGGACAGTATAATTCACCCCTCCACTTT.

V usage is TRBV7-6 and J usage is TRBJ2-7, with D maybe TRBD1 (6 bases). This CDR3 has 14 amino acids. V was clipped by 5 bases and J by 6 bases, with 17 bases between them. From germline, CDR1 is SGHVS and CDR2 FNYEAQ. CDR3 sequence: CASSRTGNGLEQYF. The CDR3 bases are TGTGCCAGCAGCCGTACAGGGAACGGGCTCGAGCAGTACTTC.

The chain employs TRBV7-2 and TRBJ2-2, with a possible D match to TRBD2 (6 bases). Looked up from germline, CDR1 is SGHTA and CDR2 is FQGNSA. The CDR3 sequence is 15 residues long. Between the trimmed V and J ends, which lost 3 bases and 0 bases, there was a span of 8 bases. In DNA form, the CDR3 reads TGTGCCAGCAGCTTTAGCGGCGCGAACACCGGGGAGCTGTTTTTT. This gives the protein CASSFSGANTGELFF.